A single sample is the source of the 25 T cell receptor beta chains below, sequenced in a study of regulatory T cells in long-lasting Graves disease. Assembly of TCR beta libraries relied on iRepertoire HTBI primers together with Arm-PCR of CDR3 regions. Via MiXCR, TCRdb re-called the multiplex PCR reads, giving one row per CDR3 protein. The table has about 660,000 distinct CDR3 sequences, 25% to 35% seen once. Indicated time point: persistent/refractory GD, antithyroid drugs over 5 years with positive TRAb. Generation of the TCR library employed RNA extracted from PBMCs. This material consisted of peripheral blood mononuclear cells (PBMCs), taken when the disease was refractory, from a patient treated with antithyroid drugs. Source of these receptors: a female donor with Graves disease.

The chain has TRBV28 and TRBJ2-1; 13 nucleotides agree with TRBD2. The length of the CDR3 is 16 residues. The germline V gene has CDR1 MDHEN and CDR2 SYDVKM. Unmatched junction bases numbered 8, after V lost 5 bases and J lost 7 bases. The CDR3 DNA is TGTGCCAGCAGTCCCGGCCGGACTAGCGGGAGTAATGAGCAGTTCTTC. Protein product: CASSPGRTSGSNEQFF.

With respect to this clonotype: A junction boundary mismatches the germline segment, possibly from a read error. The rearrangement joins TRBV12-3 or TRBV12-4 to TRBJ1-1; D is unresolved. The CDR3 runs to 13 residues. Here the CDR3 DNA reads TGTGCCAGCAGTTCCCCACGGAACGCTGAAGCTTTCTTT. Translation gives CASSSPRNAEAFF.

The chain recombines TRBV29-1 with TRBJ2-7; D is possibly TRBD1 (5 bases). The CDR3 length is 13 residues. The V gene lost 4 bases and the J gene lost 2 bases, with 12 bases spanning the gap. The germline V gene encodes CDR1 SQVTM and CDR2 ANQGSEA. CDR3 loop: CSVGQGVTYEQYF. The CDR3 bases are TGCAGCGTTGGGCAGGGTGTTACCTACGAGCAGTACTTC.

This clonotype occurred a few times. This chain links TRBV27 with TRBJ2-7; D may be TRBD2 (5 bases). Germline values: CDR1 MNHEY, CDR2 SMNVEV (reference sequence). The CDR3 extends over 13 amino acids. V was trimmed by 5 bases and J by 3 bases, leaving 11 bases between them. CDR3: CASSGRYSYEQYF. Written as DNA, the CDR3 is TGTGCCAGCAGTGGGAGATACAGCTACGAGCAGTACTTC.

In this sample, this clonotype turned up many times. The chain couples TRBV20-1 to TRBJ2-5; 8 bases align to TRBD2. The junction had 8 bases not matched to a gene; V was cut back by 6 bases and J by 2 bases. The CDR3 is 14 residues long. Germline V CDR1 and CDR2: DFQATT, SNEGSKA (reference sequence). The CDR3 reads CSAMPGLVQETQYF. CDR3 coding DNA: TGCAGTGCAATGCCGGGACTAGTACAAGAGACCCAGTACTTC.

V gene TRBV11-1 combines with J gene TRBJ1-1; no clear D. V was pared by 3 bases and J by 10 bases, with 24 bases between. CDR3 length: 16 residues. Germline assignment: CDR1 SGHAT and CDR2 FQDESV (reference sequence). CDR3 amino acids: CASSFVAGRRREVAFF. The CDR3 DNA follows: TGTGCCAGCAGCTTCGTAGCCGGGCGGCGGCGGGAGGTAGCTTTCTTT.

This chain joins TRBV20-1 and TRBJ1-1; D is uncertain. This CDR3 is built from 13 residues. Trimming left V 3 bases short and J 2 bases short, with 10 bases between. Germline assignment: CDR1 DFQATT and CDR2 SNEGSKA (reference sequence). In DNA, the CDR3 is TGCAGTGCTAGTCCGGTGAAAAACACTGAAGCTTTCTTT. Translation gives CSASPVKNTEAFF.

This clonotype was seen a few times. J is TRBJ1-4 and V is TRBV6-1; D remains unclear. The CDR3 sequence is 11 residues long. Germline assignment: CDR1 MNHNS and CDR2 SASEGT. The V end was cut by 4 bases, the J end by 14 bases, with 11 bases between. CDR3 sequence reads: CASSGQWDLFF. CDR3 nucleotide sequence: TGTGCCAGCAGTGGGCAATGGGATCTGTTTTTT.

The CDR3 sequence is CASAPTMTSGRMEYF. CDR3 nucleotides: TGTGCCAGCGCCCCTACCATGACTAGCGGGAGAATGGAGTACTTC. The chain joins TRBV6-1 to TRBJ2-7; TRBD2 aligns across 12 bases. Trimming at V came to 8 bases and at J to 11 bases, leaving 16 bases not matched to a gene. CDR1 MNHNS and CDR2 SASEGT come from the germline V gene. The CDR3 is 15 amino acids.

This clonotype was seen only a few times. V gene TRBV12-3 or TRBV12-4 combines with J gene TRBJ1-5; D remains unclear. V was trimmed by 3 bases and J by 4 bases, leaving 16 bases between them. This CDR3 spans 16 amino acids. The CDR3 nucleotides are TGTGCCAGCAGTTTTTATGGGGTCGGCAAAAATCAGCCCCAGCATTTT. Protein product: CASSFYGVGKNQPQHF.

The chain is built from TRBV11-2 and TRBJ1-4; D not resolved. The V and J ends lost 2 bases and 8 bases respectively, with 12 bases between them. This CDR3 comprises 14 residues. Germline assignment: CDR1 SGHAT and CDR2 FQNNGV. CDR3 protein: CASSLLRTAEKLFF. Written as DNA, the CDR3 is TGTGCCAGCAGCTTACTGAGAACGGCCGAAAAACTGTTTTTT.

This clonotype was counted only a few times. J is TRBJ1-4 and V is TRBV7-9, with D possibly being TRBD1 (5 bases). The V and J ends lost 5 bases and 6 bases respectively, with 13 bases between them. The CDR3 has 14 residues. The V gene's germline CDR1 is SEHNR and CDR2 FQNEAQ (reference sequence). This chain's CDR3 is CASSPGQKDEKLFF. CDR3 bases: TGTGCCAGCAGCCCGGGGCAGAAGGATGAAAAACTGTTTTTT.

J is TRBJ2-7 and V is TRBV6-1, with D perhaps TRBD1 (6 bases). Trimming stripped 3 bases from V and 2 bases from J, with 14 bases between. This CDR3 contains 15 residues. From germline, CDR1 is MNHNS and CDR2 SASEGT. The CDR3 here is CASSDEPGQTYEQYF. The CDR3 coding sequence is TGTGCCAGCAGTGATGAACCGGGACAAACCTACGAGCAGTACTTC.

The genes are TRBV29-1 and TRBJ1-5; D perhaps matches TRBD1 (6 bases). Looked up from germline, CDR1 is SQVTM and CDR2 is ANQGSEA. The CDR3 extends over 14 amino acids. V was cut by 2 bases and J by 1 base, with 9 bases left in between. The CDR3 DNA reads TGCAGCGTTGAAATAGGGGGGAGCAATCAGCCCCAGCATTTT. Translation gives CSVEIGGSNQPQHF.

The chain employs TRBV19 and TRBJ2-1; 7 bases agree with TRBD1. The germline V gene encodes CDR1 LNHDA and CDR2 SQIVND (reference sequence). Unmatched junction bases numbered 8, after V lost 4 bases and J lost 5 bases. There are 15 residues in the CDR3. CDR3 sequence: CASSRRTGSNNEQFF. The CDR3 DNA follows: TGTGCCAGTAGTAGGAGGACAGGATCGAACAATGAGCAGTTCTTC.

The V call is TRBV5-1, the J call TRBJ1-6; the match to TRBD1 covers 7 bases. Germline assignment: CDR1 SGHRS and CDR2 YFSETQ. Losses at the gene ends were 4 bases for V and 5 bases for J; bases not matched to a gene: 6. The CDR3 has 15 amino acids. For the CDR3, the DNA is TGCGCCAGCAGCAATGAGGGACAGCATAATTCACCCCTCCACTTT. Amino acid sequence: CASSNEGQHNSPLHF.

This sequence joins TRBV6-1 and TRBJ2-2; D call uncertain. Germline V gene sequence: CDR1 MNHNS, CDR2 SASEGT. The CDR3 is made up of 14 amino acids. V was cut by 7 bases and J by 6 bases, with 15 bases left in between. The CDR3 DNA is TGTGCCAGCACCTTACTCACCATGTCCGGGGAGCTGTTTTTT. Translating gives CASTLLTMSGELFF.

This clonotype was found once. This rearrangement joins TRBV27 to TRBJ2-5; no clear D gene. The germline V gene encodes CDR1 MNHEY and CDR2 SMNVEV (reference sequence). This CDR3 is 12 amino acids long. The germline V and J ends were trimmed by 3 bases and 6 bases, with 8 bases remaining between them. The DNA for the CDR3 is TGTGCCAGCAGTTTTTCCCGACAGACCCAGTACTTC. Translated: CASSFSRQTQYF.

The chain couples TRBV3-1 to TRBJ2-5, with D perhaps TRBD2 (6 bases). Germline CDR1 and CDR2: LGHDT and YNNKEL (reference sequence). Trimming removed 1 base from V and 0 bases from J, with 9 bases in between. The CDR3 has 15 residues. The DNA of the CDR3 is TGTGCCAGCAGCCAAGTGGAGGGGCACCAAGAGACCCAGTACTTC. Its protein is CASSQVEGHQETQYF.

The V and J genes are TRBV6-5 and TRBJ2-4; no firm D call. Trimming removed 4 bases at V and 1 base at J, with 20 bases between. The CDR3 covers 18 residues. Germline V CDR1 and CDR2: MNHEY, SVGAGI. CDR3 in amino acids: CASSFFDWRSGAKNIQYF. The CDR3 bases are TGTGCCAGCAGTTTCTTCGATTGGCGGTCGGGCGCCAAAAACATTCAGTACTTC.

The V gene is TRBV7-9, the J gene TRBJ2-3; 8 nucleotides agree with TRBD2. The CDR3 loop spans 18 amino acids. CDR1 is SEHNR and CDR2 is FQNEAQ in the germline V gene (reference sequence). V shed 6 bases, J shed 2 bases, and the junction held 16 bases outside the gene matches. CDR3 sequence (DNA): TGTGCCAGCAGGTCAACCCTGGGAGCTAGCGGGTTCACAGATACGCAGTATTTT. The encoded protein is CASRSTLGASGFTDTQYF. Full variable domain (remainder filled in from reference TRBV7-9 and TRBJ2-3): DTGVSQNPRHKITKRGQNVTFRCDPISEHNRLYWYRQTLGQGPEFLTYFQNEAQLEKSRLLSDRFSAERPKGSFSTLEIQRTEQGDSAMYLCASRSTLGASGFTDTQYFGPGTRLTVL.

J is TRBJ1-3 and V is TRBV6-1; TRBD1 might be the D (6 bases). V lost 9 bases and J lost 2, with 8 bases in between. The CDR3 runs to 12 residues. Germline CDR1 is MNHNS and CDR2 is SASEGT. The CDR3 is CASRDTGNTIYF. CDR3 in DNA: TGTGCCAGTCGGGACACTGGAAACACCATATATTTT.

This clonotype was observed at least ten times. The rearrangement uses TRBV2 and TRBJ1-5; D ambiguous. V dropped 3 bases and J dropped 2 bases, with 11 bases sitting between them. Germline V gives CDR1 SNHLY, CDR2 FYNNEI. The CDR3 spans 15 residues. CDR3: CASSELSGGNQPQHF. The CDR3 DNA sequence: TGTGCCAGCAGTGAGCTGTCGGGTGGCAATCAGCCCCAGCATTTT. The whole variable domain, filled in from reference TRBV2 and TRBJ1-5, reads EPEVTQTPSHQVTQMGQEVILRCVPISNHLYFYWYRQILGQKVEFLVSFYNNEISEKSEIFDDQFSVERPDGSNFTLKIRSTKLEDSAMYFCASSELSGGNQPQHFGDGTRLSIL.

The gene calls are TRBV6-1 and TRBJ1-1, with unresolved D. V gave up 10 bases and J gave up 0 bases, with 12 bases separating them. Germline assignment: CDR1 MNHNS and CDR2 SASEGT. CDR3 size: 13 residues. The CDR3 coding sequence is TGTGCCACCCAGACGGATATGAACACTGAAGCTTTCTTT. As protein: CATQTDMNTEAFF.

As DNA, the CDR3 is TGCAGTGCTAGCCTTGCCCCGGGAGCTGGAAACACCATATATTTT. It specifies CSASLAPGAGNTIYF. J is TRBJ1-3 and V is TRBV20-1, with no clear D. The CDR3 contains 15 residues. Trimming shortened V by 3 bases and J by 2 bases, and 14 bases separated the two germline ends. CDR1 and CDR2 from the germline V gene are DFQATT and SNEGSKA (reference sequence).